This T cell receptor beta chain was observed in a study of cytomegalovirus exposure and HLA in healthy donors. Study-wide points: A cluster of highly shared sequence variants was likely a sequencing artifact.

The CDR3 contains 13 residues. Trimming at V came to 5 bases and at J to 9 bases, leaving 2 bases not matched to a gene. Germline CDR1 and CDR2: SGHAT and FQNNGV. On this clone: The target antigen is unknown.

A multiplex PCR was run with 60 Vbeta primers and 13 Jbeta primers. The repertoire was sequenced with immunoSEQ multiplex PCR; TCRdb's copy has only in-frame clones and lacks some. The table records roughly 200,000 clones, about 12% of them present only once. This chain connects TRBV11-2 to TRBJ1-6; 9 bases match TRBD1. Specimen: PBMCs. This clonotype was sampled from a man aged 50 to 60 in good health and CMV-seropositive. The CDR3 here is CASSQDRGSPLHF. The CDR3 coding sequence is TGTGCCAGCAGCCAGGACAGGGGTTCACCCCTCCACTTT.